These 3 T cell receptor beta chains came from one sample sequenced in a study of shared clonotypes between healthy human individuals. The table came from immunoSEQ multiplex PCR; TCRdb's copy has only in-frame clones and leaves some out. The table lists approximately 2.1 million clones, approximately 95% of them singletons, with 0.39% in the top ten. Input material: naive CD4+ T cells from PBMCs. Regarding subset: CD45RA+ positively selected. Receptors were obtained from a man aged 18 to 35 in good health. Some clones in this sample may be carry-over from other donors' samples.

This chain uses TRBV5-4 with TRBJ2-1; D ambiguous. Deletions cut 6 bases from V and 1 base from J, with 8 bases between. The CDR3 spans 13 residues. CDR1 is SGHNT and CDR2 is YYREEE in the germline V gene (reference sequence). DNA for the CDR3: TGTGCCAGCATGGGCCCTTCCTACAATGAGCAGTTCTTC. Translating it yields CASMGPSYNEQFF.

This clone has a single count. The chain uses TRBV5-6 and TRBJ1-1; D ambiguous. Germline-derived CDR1 and CDR2 are SGHDT and YYEEEE. The V and J ends lost 4 bases and 6 bases respectively, with 13 bases between them. The CDR3 has 13 amino acids. Here the CDR3 DNA reads TGTGCCAGCAGCCACAGCCTCAGGTCTGAAGCTTTCTTT. It translates to CASSHSLRSEAFF. The whole variable domain, filled in from reference TRBV5-6 and TRBJ1-1, reads DAGVTQSPTHLIKTRGQQVTLRCSPKSGHDTVSWYQQALGQGPQFIFQYYEEEERQRGNFPDRFSGHQFPNYSSELNVNALLLGDSALYLCASSHSLRSEAFFGQGTRLTVV.

The J gene is TRBJ2-1, the V gene TRBV6-6; D possibly uses TRBD1 or TRBD2 (5 bases each). Germline assignment: CDR1 MNHNY and CDR2 SVGAGI (reference sequence). V was cut by 10 bases and J by 2 bases, with 15 bases left in between. The CDR3 runs 14 residues. CDR3 in amino acids: CATKRGDAYNEQFF. In DNA form, the CDR3 reads TGTGCCACCAAACGAGGGGACGCCTACAATGAGCAGTTCTTC.